Below, 23 T cell receptor beta chains from the same sample are listed, as sequenced in a study of T cell responses to AZD1222 COVID-19 vaccine. Sequencing used immunoSEQ multiplex PCR; TCRdb keeps in-frame clones, though not all of them. The sample carries more than 95,000 clones, roughly 89% recorded once. The sample in question was peripheral blood, obtained on day 0 of AZD1222 vaccination. These receptors came from an adult in good health.

The V call is TRBV5-1, the J call TRBJ1-1, with 10 bases fitting TRBD1. Germline V gene sequence: CDR1 SGHRS, CDR2 YFSETQ. The V gene end was trimmed by 5 bases and the J gene end by 6 bases; junction bases not matched to a gene: 4. This CDR3 is 13 amino acids long. CDR3 DNA sequence: TGCGCCAGCAGGCCGGGACAGGGGCCTGAAGCTTTCTTT. Residues: CASRPGQGPEAFF.

The rearrangement links TRBV24-1 to TRBJ1-1; D uncertain. Germline CDR1 and CDR2: KGHDR and SFDVKD. This CDR3 has 13 amino acids. Trimming cost V 1 base and J 7 bases, with 9 bases left between them. The CDR3 here is CATSDLRGNEAFF. CDR3 DNA: TGTGCCACCAGTGATTTACGGGGTAATGAAGCTTTCTTT.

The rearrangement joins TRBV27 to TRBJ1-2, with D uncertain. The CDR3 is 14 amino acids. Trimming pared 8 bases from V and 4 bases from J, leaving 17 bases between. CDR1 and CDR2 (germline): MNHEY, SMNVEV (reference sequence). The CDR3 here is CASGKDGPSYGYTF. CDR3 sequence (DNA): TGTGCCAGCGGAAAGGACGGCCCTTCCTATGGCTACACCTTC.

The chain employs TRBV10-3 and TRBJ2-1, with D maybe TRBD2 (6 bases). The V and J ends lost 0 bases and 4 bases respectively, with 16 bases between them. Per germline, CDR1 ENHRY and CDR2 SYGVKD. CDR3 length: 17 amino acids. In DNA, the CDR3 is TGTGCCATCAGTGAGTCCGCGGGGTTGCAAGCATACAATGAGCAGTTCTTC. Encoded protein: CAISESAGLQAYNEQFF.

The chain has TRBV7-2 and TRBJ1-5; 10 bases fit TRBD1. This CDR3 region has 16 residues. Trimming took 5 bases from V and 4 from J; bases not matched to a gene: 8. Germline CDR1 is SGHTA and CDR2 is FQGNSA. The CDR3 loop is CASSQHGTGVNQPQHF. DNA of the CDR3: TGTGCCAGCAGCCAACACGGGACAGGGGTTAATCAGCCCCAGCATTTT. Full variable domain (remainder filled in from reference TRBV7-2 and TRBJ1-5): GAGVSQSPSNKVTEKGKDVELRCDPISGHTALYWYRQSLGQGLEFLIYFQGNSAPDKSGLPSDRFSAERTGGSVSTLTIQRTQQEDSAVYLCASSQHGTGVNQPQHFGDGTRLSIL.

The chain carries TRBV7-9 and TRBJ2-7, with D possibly being TRBD2 (6 bases). The V and J ends lost 5 bases and 0 bases respectively, with 14 bases between them. The CDR3 extends over 15 amino acids. Germline V CDR1 and CDR2: SEHNR, FQNEAQ (reference sequence). Here the CDR3 DNA reads TGTGCCAGCAGCCGCACCGGGACTTCCTCCTACGAGCAGTACTTC. Its translation: CASSRTGTSSYEQYF.

The gene calls are TRBV7-9 and TRBJ2-3; 9 bases line up with TRBD2. Per germline, CDR1 SEHNR and CDR2 FQNEAQ (reference sequence). J lost 1 base, V lost 5 bases, and 16 bases had no gene match. The CDR3 is 19 residues long. In nucleotides, the CDR3 is TGTGCCAGCAGCCCGACTAGCGGAAGCCCAGGATCTGGCACAGATACGCAGTATTTT. Translated, it gives CASSPTSGSPGSGTDTQYF.

The chain couples TRBV6-5 to TRBJ2-7, with D unresolved. Germline values: CDR1 MNHEY, CDR2 SVGAGI. The CDR3 consists of 10 residues. V was pared by 8 bases and J by 0 bases, with 2 bases between. CDR3 DNA sequence: TGTGCCAGCGGCTCCTACGAGCAGTACTTC. It codes for CASGSYEQYF.

This clone appeared a single time. The gene calls are TRBV30 and TRBJ2-7; 10 positions match TRBD2. The V segment lost 5 bases and the J segment 2 bases; nucleotides outside the gene matches: 6. Germline CDR1 and CDR2: GTSNPN and SVGIG (reference sequence). The CDR3 loop spans 14 amino acids. CDR3: CAWGPGLAAYEQYF. For the CDR3, the DNA is TGTGCCTGGGGCCCCGGACTAGCGGCCTACGAGCAGTACTTC.

The rearrangement links TRBV9 to TRBJ1-1; D uncertain. CDR1 and CDR2 (germline): SGDLS, YYNGEE. The CDR3 has 14 amino acids. The V end was cut by 4 bases, the J end by 1 base, with 11 bases between. This chain's CDR3 is CASSPYVTNTEAFF. In DNA, the CDR3 is TGTGCCAGCAGCCCCTATGTGACGAACACTGAAGCTTTCTTT.

The J gene is TRBJ1-1, the V gene TRBV2; no clear D gene. Germline V gene data show CDR1 as SNHLY and CDR2 as FYNNEI. Trimming removed 7 bases from V and 1 base from J, with 4 bases in between. The CDR3 has 11 residues. CDR3 coding DNA: TGTGCCAGCATGGGGAACACTGAAGCTTTCTTT. It is translated as CASMGNTEAFF.

The rearrangement uses TRBV6-4 and TRBJ1-6; no clear D. This CDR3 contains 13 residues. V lost 8 bases and J 9 bases, leaving 14 bases between the germline ends. The germline V gene encodes CDR1 MRHNA and CDR2 SNTAGT. Here the CDR3 reads CASADWDTSPLHF. CDR3 coding DNA: TGTGCCAGCGCGGATTGGGATACTTCACCCCTCCACTTT.

This clone was counted a single time. The gene calls are TRBV3-1 (or the pseudogene TRBV3-2) and TRBJ1-6, with 10 bases aligning to TRBD1. The CDR3 loop spans 17 amino acids. Germline values: CDR1 LGHDT, CDR2 YNNKEL (reference sequence). J gave up 7 bases and V 1 base, and 7 bases lay outside the gene matches. CDR3: CASSQVEEDRGNSPLHF. As DNA, the CDR3 is TGTGCCAGCAGCCAAGTAGAGGAGGACAGGGGGAATTCACCCCTCCACTTT.

The chain couples TRBV7-2 to TRBJ2-1, with D unresolved. The germline V gene encodes CDR1 SGHTA and CDR2 FQGNSA. V lost 1 base, J lost 4 bases, and 2 bases lay in between. This CDR3 is built from 12 residues. The CDR3 reads CASSLVYNEQFF. The CDR3 region has the DNA TGTGCCAGCAGCTTAGTATACAATGAGCAGTTCTTC.

The rearrangement joins TRBV11-1 to TRBJ2-1; 11 bases line up with TRBD2. This CDR3 spans 16 amino acids. Trimming removed 1 base from V and 11 bases from J; junction bases left unmatched: 10. Germline V gives CDR1 SGHAT, CDR2 FQDESV (reference sequence). The CDR3 region is CASSLGGVAGGPKQFF. As DNA, the CDR3 is TGTGCCAGCAGCTTAGGGGGGGTAGCGGGAGGGCCTAAGCAGTTCTTC.

The chain joins TRBV5-6 to TRBJ1-3; D is unclear. This CDR3 is built from 16 residues. Trimming cost V 1 base and J 1 base, with 12 bases left between them. The germline CDR1 and CDR2 sequences are SGHDT and YYEEEE. CDR3 coding DNA: TGTGCCAGCAGCTTGTTTAGGGAGGCATCTGGAAACACCATATATTTT. Translated: CASSLFREASGNTIYF.

This chain uses TRBV6-5 with TRBJ1-1; D may be TRBD1 (5 bases). The CDR3 extends over 13 amino acids. V was cut by 8 bases and J by 0 bases, with 10 bases left in between. CDR1 and CDR2 (germline): MNHEY, SVGAGI. The CDR3 protein is CASGQGVNTEAFF. The CDR3 DNA is TGTGCCAGCGGGCAGGGCGTGAACACTGAAGCTTTCTTT.

The genes are TRBV7-6 and TRBJ2-1; maybe TRBD2 (5 bases). V gave up 0 bases and J gave up 0 bases, with 9 bases separating them. The CDR3 totals 16 residues. CDR1 is SGHVS, CDR2 FNYEAQ, per germline. The CDR3 loop reads CASSLASASSYNEQFF. The CDR3 region has the DNA TGTGCCAGCAGCTTAGCTAGCGCTAGCTCCTACAATGAGCAGTTCTTC.

The rearrangement uses TRBV5-6 and TRBJ2-2; TRBD1 matches at 9 bases. In germline, CDR1 is SGHDT, CDR2 YYEEEE. Trimming at V came to 3 bases and at J to 9 bases, leaving 9 bases not matched to a gene. CDR3 length: 15 residues. The CDR3 sequence is CASSYGTGSIRELFF. CDR3 in DNA: TGTGCCAGCAGCTACGGGACAGGGTCCATCCGGGAGCTGTTTTTT.

The rearrangement joins TRBV18 to TRBJ1-6; no definite D call. CDR1 KGHSH and CDR2 LQKENI come from the germline V gene. The V and J ends lost 0 bases and 0 bases respectively, with 9 bases between them. This CDR3 has 17 residues. CDR3 nucleotides: TGTGCCAGCTCACCACCCGGCGAAAGCTCCTATAATTCACCCCTCCACTTT. Its protein product is CASSPPGESSYNSPLHF. The full variable domain, rest sourced from reference TRBV18 and TRBJ1-6, is NAGVMQNPRHLVRRRGQEARLRCSPMKGHSHVYWYRQLPEEGLKFMVYLQKENIIDESGMPKERFSAEFPKEGPSILRIQQVVRGDSAAYFCASSPPGESSYNSPLHFGNGTRLTVT.

The chain is built from TRBV18 and TRBJ2-3; D perhaps matches TRBD1 (5 bases). The CDR3 length is 15 residues. In germline, CDR1 is KGHSH, CDR2 LQKENI. Trimming stripped 0 bases from V and 1 base from J, with 8 bases between. The CDR3 spells CASSPPAGRTDTQYF. As DNA, the CDR3 is TGTGCCAGCTCACCACCGGCAGGGCGCACAGATACGCAGTATTTT. Looking up the rest from reference TRBV18 and TRBJ2-3 gives the full variable domain: NAGVMQNPRHLVRRRGQEARLRCSPMKGHSHVYWYRQLPEEGLKFMVYLQKENIIDESGMPKERFSAEFPKEGPSILRIQQVVRGDSAAYFCASSPPAGRTDTQYFGPGTRLTVL.

In its sample, this clone was seen a few times. The chain is built from TRBV6-5 and TRBJ2-7, with D perhaps assigned TRBD1 or TRBD2 (6 bases each). In germline, CDR1 is MNHEY, CDR2 SVGAGI. The CDR3 totals 14 residues. Trimming cost V 2 bases and J 2 bases, with 10 bases left between them. CDR3 sequence reads: CASSYRRDTYEQYF. In DNA, the CDR3 is TGTGCCAGCAGTTACAGGCGGGACACCTACGAGCAGTACTTC.

J is TRBJ1-2 and V is TRBV28, with D unresolved. Germline V gene sequence: CDR1 MDHEN, CDR2 SYDVKM. Trimming took 5 bases from V and 5 from J, leaving 9 bases between them. The CDR3 runs 12 residues. CDR3 amino acids: CASSTQAYGYTF. The CDR3 DNA is TGTGCCAGCAGTACCCAGGCGTATGGCTACACCTTC.